The clone carrying this T cell receptor (beta chain) was counted at least ten times. What it recognizes is unknown. These data are taken from a study of breast tumors, draining lymph nodes, adjacent tissues. Notes on the study in general: Compared with lymph nodes, tumors were less diverse; compared with nontumor tissue, more.

Via MiXCR, TCRdb re-called the multiplex PCR reads, giving one row per CDR3 protein. The sample yields approximately 12,000 distinct CDR3 sequences, about 36% seen once. The CDR3 runs to 14 residues. Germline values: CDR1 MDHEN, CDR2 SYDVKM. Trimming took off 7 bases at V and 4 bases at J, with 15 bases between the two ends. This TCR was recovered from a female donor with breast cancer. Some clones in this sample may be carry-over from other donors' samples. The chain carries TRBV28 and TRBJ2-3; D uncertain. Material for sequencing was breast tumor tissue. CDR3 sequence reads: CASKRTLSSDTQYF. As DNA, the CDR3 is TGTGCCAGCAAGCGAACATTATCTTCAGATACGCAGTATTTT.